This TCR beta chain was identified in a study of CD8 T cells in ankylosing spondylitis. Study-wide points: Apparently characteristic of ankylosing spondylitis blood was a TCR beta motif (eight highly homologous variants).

This CDR3 has 15 residues. Germline loops: CDR1 SGHRS, CDR2 YFSETQ. V was trimmed by 4 bases and J by 0 bases, leaving 11 bases between them. TCRdb used MiXCR to reprocess the 5' RACE reads, holding one entry per CDR3 protein. The profile shows about 700,000 distinct CDR3 sequences, 15% to 20% of them singletons. This clonotype was seen a handful of times. Its antigen remains unknown. The chain employs TRBV5-1 and TRBJ2-1; tentatively, D is TRBD1 (6 bases). The sequencing sample was made of blood, either unsorted or a sorted T cell fraction (not recorded which). This sequence was found in a male donor with ankylosing spondylitis. CDR3 sequence: CASSPRQASYNEQFF. For the CDR3, the DNA is TGCGCCAGCAGCCCACGACAGGCCTCCTACAATGAGCAGTTCTTC.